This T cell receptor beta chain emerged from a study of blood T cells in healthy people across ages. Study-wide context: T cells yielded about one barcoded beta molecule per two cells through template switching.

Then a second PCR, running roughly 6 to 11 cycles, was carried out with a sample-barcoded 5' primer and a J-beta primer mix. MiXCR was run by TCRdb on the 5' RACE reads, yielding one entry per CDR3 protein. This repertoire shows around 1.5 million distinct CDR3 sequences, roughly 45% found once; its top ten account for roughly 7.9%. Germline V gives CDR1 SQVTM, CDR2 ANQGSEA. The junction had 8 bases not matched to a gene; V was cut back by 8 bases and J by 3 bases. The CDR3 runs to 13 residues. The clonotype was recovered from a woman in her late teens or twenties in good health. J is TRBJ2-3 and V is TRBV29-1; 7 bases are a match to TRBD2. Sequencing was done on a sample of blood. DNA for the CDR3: TGCAGCCCACTGGGGGGGGGGACAGATACGCAGTATTTT. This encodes CSPLGGGTDTQYF.